This entry features one T cell receptor (beta chain) sequence. The antigen this receptor binds is unknown. No much larger clonotype is one base removed from it; base qualities were not supplied. The collaborating institutions used their own protocols to collect whole blood in K2EDTA tubes. For TCRbeta analysis, collaborators shipped samples as frozen whole blood, isolated PBMCs, or DNA extracted from either of those sample types. The data derive from a study of blood T cell repertoires in COVID-19 (TCRdb year 2020). Describing the broader study: Samples covering the acute and convalescent phases of COVID-19 were provided by collaborators in the United States, Italy and Spain. The material from the prospective study consisted of cDNA or gDNA derived from T cells, B-cell-depleted T cells, or PBMCs. Deeply sampled blood TCRbeta repertoires from subjects exposed to, actively infected with, or recovered from COVID-19 were included in the dataset. The repertoires were made available in a free public database intended to serve as a resource for research on the immune response to SARS-CoV-2. The samples were drawn from the first 160 participants of the ongoing ImmuneRACE study and from some 1,300 subjects provided by 6 global collaborators. Sample metadata almost always included a de-identified subject ID, COVID-19 status, age in years and sex. Where HLA class I and class II types were available, the types were taken from metadata supplied by the sample provider, not from assay-based typing. Overall study results and their limits: How much clinical and demographic metadata was included differed by source and by participant, and the metadata was provided uncurated.

The junction shows trimming of 4 bases on V and 9 bases on J, plus 16 bases between the germline ends. The germline V gene (reference sequence) sets CDR1 to LGHDT and CDR2 to YNNKEL. The CDR3 numbers 14 residues from cysteine through phenylalanine. This entry keeps only the CDR3 DNA: 42 bases, framed from base 1. TCRbeta CDR3 regions were amplified from genomic DNA by means of the immunoSEQ Assay, a bias-controlled multiplex PCR. The published analysis was carried out like this. Nucleated cell counts per sample were estimated from amplification of reference gene primers within the assay. To quantify the absolute abundance of each unique TCRbeta CDR3 rearrangement, sequence reads were collapsed and filtered. For each sample, productive Simpson clonality was calculated by taking the square root of Simpson's diversity index across productive rearrangements. TCRdb carries this immuneACCESS record with in-frame sequences only. Its versions omit some clonotypes, under half of them owing to an unresolved V gene in the studies checked, with the rest unexplained. The DNA gave D and trimming, while V, J and clone size come from that table. The sample has 69,000 or so clones on record, about four fifths of them singletons. 8.5% to 10% of the sample belongs to the ten largest clones.

The sample consisted of peripheral blood. The chain uses TRBV3-1 (or the pseudogene TRBV3-2) and TRBJ2-1; the D gene is perhaps TRBD2, on 5 matching bases. The origin of this receptor is a woman of 80 years or more with acute or convalescent COVID-19. The DNA sequence is TGTGCCAGCAGCCCGGACGCCCTCGGAGGTGAGCAGTTCTTC. Its protein product is CASSPDALGGEQFF.